This T cell receptor (beta chain) was observed in a study of cytomegalovirus exposure and HLA in healthy donors (TCRdb year 2017). Study-level background: In an earlier analysis of fewer than 750 of the donors, around 290 Gb of sequence data and 120 million or so unique TCR beta sequences from some 170 million T cells were reported. Genome-wide SNP genotypes for about three fifths of the roughly 670 donors were used in a later genetic analysis, which treated that subset as a discovery cohort. The study was designed to test whether signatures of past pathogen exposure could be identified by cataloging public T cell receptors. To study patterns of TCR occurrence, a later analysis re-analyzed previously published TCR beta repertoires from 666 donors and added high-resolution HLA genotyping. The study profiled the T cell repertoires of hundreds of subjects by immunosequencing and related them to cytomegalovirus serostatus. An earlier analysis of 500 to 750 of the donors applied high-throughput TCR beta sequencing to assess whether each TCR beta V gene segment acted as functional or pseudogenic. Along with the roughly 700-subject first cohort, a separate validation cohort of around 110 different subjects was used. The later analysis used no new phenotypic data to find candidate immune exposures, relying instead on TCR beta sequences and their occurrence across donors. High-throughput TCR immunosequencing, statistical association of individual TCRs with disease status, and machine learning were combined to predict cytomegalovirus infection status. Donor age, sex, ethnicity and CMV serostatus were compiled together with the repertoire data. The number of typed donors differed by locus: about 620-640 for A, B, C, DRB1 and DQB1; approximately 530 for DQA1; 606 for DPA1; and about 450 for DPB1. Around 320 gigabases of sequencing data and around 87 million unique TCR sequences were included in an early release covering about 700 HLA-typed donors. Of the 300 to 500 genotyped donors, 65% to 90% were placed in the genetic ancestry cluster associated with self-reported Caucasian donors. Among about 370 genotyped donors of the cohort, an average of around 220,000 unique TCR beta nucleotide sequences was sequenced per donor, of which 15% to 20% were non-productive. Every repertoire in the discovery cohort had been generated on one and the same sequencing platform. Class I and class II HLA loci were covered by the typing at four-digit resolution. About five DR-DQ haplotypes were treated as single units for association and clustering because of strong linkage in the cohort.

What the authors observed across the whole study: Cytomegalovirus status was reported to be diagnosed by the classifier with high specificity and sensitivity in both the original and validation cohorts. When HLA alleles, especially DR and DQ, strongly co-occurred, TCR associations were difficult to assign to individual alleles. Most TCR sequences were observed very rarely across donors, whereas some public TCRs were present in many individuals. According to a later analysis, TCR association rates differed among HLA loci, with DRB1 alleles showing the most associated TCRs and HLA-C alleles showing the fewest. For the cohort, immune exposure information was limited to CMV serostatus. Because the 87-base-pair reads could not distinguish some IMGT-functional V segments, including TRBV6-2 and TRBV6-3, those segments were excluded. In a later genetic analysis, a missense DCLRE1C variant was associated with V-gene and J-gene trimming of TCR beta chains, and the association was replicated in an independent cohort. A later analysis found that most CMV-associated TCR beta chains appeared HLA-restricted, with HLA associations seemingly driven largely by CMV exposure. A total of roughly 160 TCR beta chains were listed by the study as associated with cytomegalovirus. A group of highly shared sequence variants was considered likely to be a technical artifact of the sequencing pipeline. HLA typing was unavailable for some donors at each locus, so association tests used only the typed subset. Three of the identified cytomegalovirus-associated TCR beta chains were confirmed in vitro to be specific for cytomegalovirus antigens. Sequencing depth was assumed to be roughly uniform across donors in the presence/absence analyses, though that assumption may not hold. A further reported finding was that TCR beta sequences accurately predicted the HLA-A and HLA-B alleles for most subjects in the first cohort. Linkage disequilibrium might explain the correlated functional status among segregating V segments, but an unknown experimental factor could not be excluded. Because counts were too low, seventeen rarely observed V segments, including chromosome 9 orphons, were excluded from the earlier analysis of 500 to 700 of the donors. An earlier analysis of around 540 of the donors showed that most TCR beta V segments appeared in productive rearrangements either about 87% or about 30% of the time, which broadly matched IMGT annotations. According to a later genetic analysis, donors in an Asian-associated ancestry cluster had fewer N-insertions in productive TCRs than the roughly 700-donor mean. It was suggested by the authors that the approach could potentially be generalized to other disease states and immunological phenotypes. Specific HLA alleles were associated with 15,000 to 20,000 TCR beta sequences at a false discovery rate of 0.05 in a later analysis. Compared with equally common non-associated chains, HLA-associated TCR beta chains in a later analysis were more clonally expanded and had lower generation probabilities. In this cohort, only TCR beta chains were sequenced, and detectable features were limited by the absence of alpha or paired-chain data. A later analysis reported that several top co-occurrence clusters appeared linked to parvovirus B19, influenza, CMV and Epstein-Barr virus.

Library prep was done by the immunoSEQ multiplex PCR assay. The multiplex PCR relied on a mix of 60 forward primers for TCR Vbeta segments and 13 reverse primers for TCR Jbeta segments. The CDR3 region of rearranged TCR beta genes was amplified from genomic DNA with a multiplex PCR assay. Amplified TCR beta libraries were sequenced as 87-base-pair reads on the Illumina HiSeq System. The paper's processing steps were these. Across the 500 to 750 repertoires, a later analysis counted around 80 million unique TCR beta chains, about 10 million of which were shared by at least two donors. Raw reads were error-corrected and collapsed into unique sequences by a nearest-neighbor algorithm in which closely related sequences were merged to remove PCR and sequencing errors. To assign V, D and J gene segments, CDR3 sequences were aligned to IMGT reference sequences. For a sequence to be retained, a match of at least six nucleotides was required to both a V gene segment and a J gene segment. Rearrangements were classified as productive when the CDR3 lacked stop codons and remained in frame with V and J, and all other rearrangements were classified as non-productive. CDR3 was defined by IMGT convention, running from the second conserved V-encoded cysteine to the conserved J-encoded phenylalanine. The earlier analysis of 450 to 750 of the donors excluded any sequence lacking an unambiguous match to a single V gene segment. In an earlier analysis of about 590 of the donors, a V segment was called functional when productive rearrangements were above 56.7%, and segregating when the standard deviation between donors exceeded 5%. A statistical classification framework was built for diagnosing cytomegalovirus status from the catalog of TCR beta chain sequences. A later analysis assigned V and J genes by comparing TCR nucleotide sequences with IMGT/GENE-DB human TR gene sequences. A later analysis assigned CDR3 sequences and most-parsimonious VDJ recombination scenarios with the TCRdist pipeline. In a later analysis, each TCR beta chain was defined by its CDR3 amino acid sequence together with its V-gene family, and reads lacking a unique V-gene family were excluded. A later analysis removed 592 highly shared, low-generation-probability nucleotide sequences to deal with suspected cross-contamination and a sequencing artifact. For each public chain, a later analysis derived a clonal expansion index from normalized ranks of inferred template counts within each repertoire. In a later analysis, generation probabilities were computed using a VDJ recombination model fitted to out-of-frame rearrangements, and the results were checked against IGoR. In a later analysis, hypergeometric tests were used to score TCR-TCR, TCR-HLA and TCR-CMV co-occurrence, with a repertoire-size bias correction applied to TCR pairs. False discovery rates were estimated in a later analysis by permuting HLA or CMV assignments 20 times. In a later analysis, co-occurring TCRs were grouped using DBSCAN, and TCRdist sequence similarity was added for clustering within HLA-allele-positive subsets. Repertoires with fewer than 30,000 or more than 120,000 public chains were left out of co-occurrence clustering, as were about 5 repertoires with anomalous nucleotide sharing. The table comes from immuneACCESS by way of TCRdb, which keeps in-frame sequences with V and J called. Part of the clones is missing from these tables; in studies checked, under half for an unresolved V gene and the rest for unknown reasons. The DNA gave D and trimming, while V, J and clone size come from that table. Here the sample has approximately 260,000 clones; 84% occur a single time. The ten largest account for more than 1.5% of the sample.

A remark on this clone: Its cognate antigen has yet to be identified. Within one base of it there is no much larger clone, and no base qualities were kept. Other DNA variants within this sample encode the same CDR3.

The CDR3 contains 14 residues, cysteine and phenylalanine counted. The sequence is cut down to CDR3 DNA, 42 bases in frame from base 1. Looking up the germline V gene yields CDR1 LGHNA and CDR2 YSLEER. A distance of 13 bases separates the germline ends of V and J, which lose 1 base and 9 bases respectively. In total, approximately 690 healthy bone marrow donors made up the cohort. At the time of sampling, all cohort members were nominally healthy, though unrecorded immune exposures were likely present. The donor was CMV seropositive and was included in the group of approximately 300 seropositive cohort members. Each donor provided a peripheral blood sample, and peripheral blood mononuclear cells were used for TCR beta sequencing. Genomic DNA extraction from the blood cell samples was performed with the Qiagen DNeasy Blood Extraction Kit.

Source material: PBMCs. Recombination joined TRBV4-3 with TRBJ1-3; TRBD1 is a weak D gene call, 6 bases matching. The TCR comes from a woman aged 40-49 years in good health and CMV-seropositive. This receptor has the CDR3 CASSQAQGLSTIYF. The DNA sequence is TGCGCCAGCAGCCAAGCACAGGGTTTAAGCACCATATATTTT.